This entry features one T cell receptor (beta chain) sequence. Other DNA sequences in this specimen translate into the identical CDR3. Primers for the PCR totalled 60 Vbeta and 13 Jbeta. The repertoire was sequenced with immunoSEQ multiplex PCR; TCRdb's copy has only in-frame clones and lacks some. This sample has some 180,000 clones; roughly 76% occur once, and the top ten carry approximately 2.1%. The CDR3 has 14 amino acids. The germline CDR1 and CDR2 sequences are ENHRY and SYGVKD. Unmatched junction bases numbered 7, after V lost 5 bases and J lost 6 bases. These donors, healthy bone marrow donors, were studied. While unrecorded immune exposures were likely, the donors were nominally healthy when sampled. The sample belongs to a study of cytomegalovirus exposure and HLA in healthy donors.

Sample: PBMCs. The chain combines TRBV10-3 with TRBJ2-3, with 8 positions matching TRBD1. The receptor was derived from a male donor in good health and CMV-seronegative. CDR3: CAISPGQDTDTQYF. The CDR3 coding sequence is TGTGCCATCAGTCCGGGACAGGACACTGATACGCAGTATTTT.